This passage covers 32 T cell receptor beta chains from one sample sequenced in a study of shared clonotypes between healthy human individuals. This table comes from immunoSEQ multiplex PCR, and its TCRdb copy is limited to in-frame clones, with some not included. The top ten hold around 1.7% of the sample, which has about 2.2 million clones, around 93% seen once. Positive CCR7 selection of CD45RO-negative cells yielded the naive CD8 cells, and terminally differentiated effector memory CD45RA+ cells were excluded. Sequenced sample: naive CD8+ T cells from PBMCs. The receptors derive from a man between 18 and 35 years old in good health. Some clones in this sample may be carry-over from other donors' samples.

This chain's CDR3 is CASSLWSNYEQYF. The CDR3 DNA reads TGTGCCAGCAGTTTATGGAGTAACTACGAGCAGTACTTC. This chain connects TRBV27 to TRBJ2-7, with D uncertain. V lost 1 base to trimming and J lost 3 bases, with 7 bases between them. This CDR3 has 13 amino acids. The germline V gene has CDR1 MNHEY and CDR2 SMNVEV (reference sequence).

The chain links TRBV6-5 to TRBJ2-1; TRBD1 aligns across 7 bases. J was trimmed by 7 bases and V by 8 bases; bases with no gene match: 5. CDR1 MNHEY and CDR2 SVGAGI come from the germline V gene. CDR3 length: 12 residues. The CDR3 sequence is CASGNRGNEQFF. CDR3 DNA sequence: TGTGCCAGCGGGAACAGGGGAAATGAGCAGTTCTTC.

In DNA form, the CDR3 reads TGTGCCAGCTGGGGTCAAACAGGGGTGGAGACCCAGTACTTC. It specifies CASWGQTGVETQYF. The chain links TRBV2 to TRBJ2-5, with TRBD1 matching 7 bases. Germline CDR1 SNHLY, CDR2 FYNNEI. The ends lost 8 bases at V and 5 bases at J; junction bases unmatched: 11. This CDR3 comprises 14 residues.

Details on this clone: An end of the junction does not agree with germline; a read error may underlie this. V gene TRBV7-3 combines with J gene TRBJ1-1, with 8 bases that match TRBD1. Germline CDR1 SGHTA, CDR2 FQGTGA. This CDR3 is built from 15 residues. CDR3 DNA sequence: TGTGCCAGCAGCATAACAGGGGGTTCGAACACTGAAGCTTTCTTT. This codes for CASSITGGSNTEAFF.

The V and J genes are TRBV11-2 and TRBJ2-7; D perhaps matches TRBD2 (6 bases). The CDR3 totals 14 residues. CDR1 is SGHAT, CDR2 FQNNGV, per germline. The V end lost 6 bases, the J end lost 0 bases, and 12 bases lay between the germline ends. CDR3 DNA sequence: TGTGCCAGCAGACTAGGCGGGATCTCCTACGAGCAGTACTTC. Translating gives CASRLGGISYEQYF.

The J gene is TRBJ2-2, the V gene TRBV6-5; D is undetermined. V lost 0 bases, J lost 0 bases, and 8 bases lay in between. CDR1 and CDR2 from the germline V gene are MNHEY and SVGAGI. This CDR3 has 16 amino acids. The CDR3 loop reads CASSYSWGPNTGELFF. Written as DNA, the CDR3 is TGTGCCAGCAGTTACTCTTGGGGTCCGAACACCGGGGAGCTGTTTTTT.

This CDR3 reads CASRPGVGANVLTF. The CDR3 DNA reads TGTGCCAGCAGGCCAGGGGTTGGGGCCAACGTCCTGACTTTC. V is TRBV5-6 and J is TRBJ2-6, with D possibly being TRBD1 (6 bases). The V end lost 5 bases, the J end lost 3 bases, and 9 bases lay between the germline ends. The CDR3 spans 14 residues. Germline V gene data show CDR1 as SGHDT and CDR2 as YYEEEE.

The rearrangement links TRBV6-5 to TRBJ2-1; 11 bases are a match to TRBD2. V gave up 2 bases and J gave up 6 bases; unmatched junction bases: 3. Germline V gives CDR1 MNHEY, CDR2 SVGAGI. This CDR3 contains 15 residues. In nucleotides, the CDR3 is TGTGCCAGCAGTTACACTAGCGGGAGCTTCAATGAGCAGTTCTTC. Its protein product is CASSYTSGSFNEQFF.

The chain combines TRBV11-2 with TRBJ2-5; D is perhaps TRBD1 or TRBD2 (6 bases each). CDR1 SGHAT and CDR2 FQNNGV come from the germline V gene. V dropped 8 bases and J dropped 4 bases, with 11 bases sitting between them. This CDR3 has 12 residues. The CDR3 is CASWGAPETQYF. The CDR3, as DNA: TGTGCCAGCTGGGGGGCTCCAGAGACCCAGTACTTC.

This chain links TRBV4-1 with TRBJ1-2, with 7 nucleotides matching TRBD1. After removal of 3 bases from V and 2 bases from J, the junction contained 6 bases not matched to a gene. Germline V lookup: CDR1 MGHRA, CDR2 YSYEKL. The CDR3 spans 15 residues. The CDR3 DNA reads TGCGCCAGCAGCCATGTCGACAGGGACAACTATGGCTACACCTTC. Its protein is CASSHVDRDNYGYTF.

This chain joins TRBV6-5 and TRBJ2-2, with D tentatively TRBD2 (5 bases). Trimming removed 7 bases from V and 6 bases from J, with 15 bases in between. Per germline, CDR1 MNHEY and CDR2 SVGAGI. CDR3 length equals 14 residues. The CDR3 sequence: CASMQTRSSGELFF. The CDR3 nucleotides read TGTGCCAGCATGCAAACTAGATCTTCCGGGGAGCTGTTTTTT.

The gene calls are TRBV6-5 and TRBJ2-5, with TRBD1 identical over 9 bases. This CDR3 region has 12 residues. Germline V lookup: CDR1 MNHEY, CDR2 SVGAGI. In DNA, the CDR3 is TGTGCTACCAGCGGGACAGGGGAGACCCAGTACTTC. Protein: CATSGTGETQYF.

The chain has TRBV7-9 and TRBJ2-7, with a possible D match to TRBD2 (6 bases). The V end was cut by 4 bases, the J end by 1 base, with 14 bases between. The CDR3 is 15 amino acids. The germline V gene encodes CDR1 SEHNR and CDR2 FQNEAQ (reference sequence). The CDR3 sequence is CASSWGVGRSYEQYF. The CDR3 DNA follows: TGTGCCAGCAGCTGGGGGGTGGGAAGGTCCTACGAGCAGTACTTC.

The chain employs TRBV6-1 and TRBJ2-7; D is perhaps TRBD1 (6 bases). V was trimmed by 3 bases and J by 5 bases, leaving 14 bases between them. The CDR3 contains 14 residues. The germline V gene encodes CDR1 MNHNS and CDR2 SASEGT. The CDR3 sequence: CASSDYRVMNEQYF. The CDR3 DNA sequence: TGTGCCAGCAGTGACTACAGGGTTATGAACGAGCAGTACTTC.

As for this clone: Different DNA sequences within this sample yield the same CDR3. The CDR3 nucleotides read TGTGCCAGCAGCCAACGGGACAGCTCCTACGAGCAGTACTTC. This sequence encodes CASSQRDSSYEQYF. V is TRBV14 and J is TRBJ2-7; 7 positions agree with TRBD1. This CDR3 spans 14 amino acids. Germline trimming cut 2 bases from V and 0 bases from J; bases unmatched to any gene: 1. The germline V gene encodes CDR1 SGHDN and CDR2 FVKESK.

This rearrangement joins TRBV6-5 to TRBJ2-7; 13 bases map to TRBD2. The V and J ends lost 6 bases and 7 bases, in that order; junction bases with no gene match: 0. The length of the CDR3 is 12 residues. Germline V gene lookup returns CDR1 MNHEY and CDR2 SVGAGI. CDR3 loop: CASRGLAGEQYF. For the CDR3, the DNA is TGTGCCAGCAGGGGACTAGCGGGAGAGCAGTACTTC.

This clone has only one observation. The gene calls are TRBV7-9 and TRBJ2-7; the D gene is possibly TRBD1 (6 bases). Looked up from germline, CDR1 is SEHNR and CDR2 is FQNEAQ (reference sequence). The CDR3 extends over 16 amino acids. Trimming stripped 1 base from V and 1 base from J, with 14 bases between. The CDR3 region is CASSLGPGDTSYEQYF. CDR3 DNA sequence: TGTGCCAGCAGCTTAGGGCCTGGGGACACATCCTACGAGCAGTACTTC.

The V and J genes are TRBV9 and TRBJ2-7; D gene uncertain. The ends were cut back, 4 bases at V and 6 bases at J, with 20 bases in the middle. The CDR3 length is 15 residues. The V gene's germline CDR1 is SGDLS and CDR2 YYNGEE. The CDR3 DNA reads as TGTGCCAGCAGCCCCCGGTTGGGCCTTATGGGCGAGCAGTACTTC. Its protein product is CASSPRLGLMGEQYF.

The gene calls are TRBV4-3 and TRBJ1-1, with 9 positions matching TRBD1. J gave up 1 base and V 4 bases, and 10 bases lay outside the gene matches. This CDR3 has 17 amino acids. Per the germline V gene, CDR1 is LGHNA and CDR2 is YSLEER. For the CDR3, the DNA is TGCGCCAGCAGCCTAGTATTAGGGGGACAGGGGAACACTGAAGCTTTCTTT. Residues: CASSLVLGGQGNTEAFF.

The chain recombines TRBV19 with TRBJ2-3; D uncertain. This CDR3 is built from 14 residues. Trimming took off 1 base at V and 5 bases at J, with 10 bases between the two ends. Per the germline V gene, CDR1 is LNHDA and CDR2 is SQIVND (reference sequence). CDR3 nucleotides: TGTGCCAGTAGTATAGTGAAGGGTAAAGATACGCAGTATTTT. Translation gives CASSIVKGKDTQYF.

The chain is built from TRBV10-2 and TRBJ1-5; maybe TRBD1 (5 bases). Trimming removed 1 base at V and 6 bases at J, with 10 bases between. This CDR3 comprises 14 residues. Looked up from germline, CDR1 is WSHSY and CDR2 is SAAADI. The CDR3 sequence is CASSELGLSQPQHF. The CDR3 region has the DNA TGCGCCAGCAGTGAGTTGGGGCTAAGTCAGCCCCAGCATTTT.

The rearrangement uses TRBV5-1 and TRBJ1-4; 8 bases agree with TRBD1. In germline, CDR1 is SGHRS, CDR2 YFSETQ. CDR3 length equals 14 residues. V lost 0 bases and J lost 8; bases outside the gene matches: 3. CDR3 in DNA: TGCGCCAGCAGCTTGGAGACAGGGGACGAAAAACTGTTTTTT. Protein: CASSLETGDEKLFF.

The chain combines TRBV7-2 with TRBJ1-4, with D possibly being TRBD1 (5 bases). V was pared by 4 bases and J by 5 bases, with 17 bases between. Germline assignment: CDR1 SGHTA and CDR2 FQGNSA. This CDR3 is 16 amino acids long. Here the CDR3 reads CASSYPPTGPNEKLFF. CDR3 DNA: TGTGCCAGCAGCTACCCTCCGACGGGACCAAATGAAAAACTGTTTTTT.

This chain joins TRBV5-6 and TRBJ2-2; D possibly matches TRBD1 or TRBD2 (5 bases each). The CDR3 extends over 14 amino acids. Trimming shortened V by 3 bases and J by 3 bases, and 9 bases separated the two germline ends. Per germline, CDR1 SGHDT and CDR2 YYEEEE. This chain's CDR3 is CASSWGTYTGELFF. The CDR3 bases are TGTGCCAGCAGCTGGGGGACCTACACCGGGGAGCTGTTTTTT. The full variable domain, with the rest looked up from reference TRBV5-6 and TRBJ2-2, is DAGVTQSPTHLIKTRGQQVTLRCSPKSGHDTVSWYQQALGQGPQFIFQYYEEEERQRGNFPDRFSGHQFPNYSSELNVNALLLGDSALYLCASSWGTYTGELFFGEGSRLTVL.

Here the CDR3 DNA reads TGTGCCAGCAGTTTTCGCCTCCGGGGTATGGGTTTGGCCAAAAACATTCAGTACTTC. Its translation is CASSFRLRGMGLAKNIQYF. The J gene is TRBJ2-4, the V gene TRBV27, with a weak D call TRBD2 (5 bases). Germline V gene lookup returns CDR1 MNHEY and CDR2 SMNVEV (reference sequence). Between the trimmed V and J ends, which lost 3 bases and 1 base, there was a span of 22 bases. CDR3 length: 19 amino acids.

The V and J genes are TRBV5-4 and TRBJ2-7, with no clear D. CDR3 size: 12 residues. Germline CDR1 and CDR2: SGHNT and YYREEE (reference sequence). Trimming shortened V by 0 bases and J by 2 bases, and 3 bases separated the two germline ends. The CDR3 sequence is CASSLVTYEQYF. The CDR3 DNA is TGTGCCAGCAGCTTGGTTACCTACGAGCAGTACTTC.

The V call is TRBV7-2, the J call TRBJ2-3; TRBD2 might be the D (6 bases). Germline V gene data show CDR1 as SGHTA and CDR2 as FQGNSA. The CDR3 runs to 16 residues. Deletions cut 1 base from V and 2 bases from J, with 13 bases between. This CDR3 reads CASSLGFSGYTDTQYF. CDR3 bases: TGTGCCAGCAGCTTAGGTTTTAGCGGTTACACAGATACGCAGTATTTT.

CDR3 amino acids: CASSATGKWGEQYF. CDR3 in DNA: TGTGCCAGCAGCGCTACAGGGAAATGGGGAGAGCAGTACTTC. The chain is built from TRBV7-3 and TRBJ2-5; D perhaps matches TRBD1 (6 bases). The germline CDR1 and CDR2 sequences are SGHTA and FQGTGA. Trimming took 5 bases from V and 11 from J, leaving 21 bases between them. CDR3 length: 14 residues.

The J gene is TRBJ1-2, the V gene TRBV11-2; 8 bases map to TRBD1. The CDR3 has 14 amino acids. Germline assignment: CDR1 SGHAT and CDR2 FQNNGV. J gave up 4 bases and V 3 bases, and 4 bases lay outside the gene matches. The CDR3 loop is CASSFSTGGYGYTF. Here the CDR3 DNA reads TGTGCCAGCAGCTTTTCTACAGGGGGCTATGGCTACACCTTC.

The chain employs TRBV28 and TRBJ1-4, with D tentatively TRBD1 (5 bases). V lost 3 bases and J 4 bases, leaving 9 bases between the germline ends. CDR3 length: 14 amino acids. Germline loops: CDR1 MDHEN, CDR2 SYDVKM. The CDR3 DNA reads TGTGCCAGCAGTTTCGGGGGGTATAATGAAAAACTGTTTTTT. Translation: CASSFGGYNEKLFF.

A note on this clone: Other DNA sequences in this sample translate to the same CDR3. The chain carries TRBV11-2 and TRBJ2-1; no clear D gene. This CDR3 has 15 amino acids. V was pared by 4 bases and J by 0 bases, with 10 bases between. CDR1 is SGHAT, CDR2 FQNNGV, per germline. The CDR3 here is CASSSRRSSYNEQFF. The CDR3 DNA follows: TGTGCCAGCAGCTCCCGACGAAGCTCCTACAATGAGCAGTTCTTC.

The chain carries TRBV29-1 and TRBJ2-7; 7 nucleotides align to TRBD2. Germline values: CDR1 SQVTM, CDR2 ANQGSEA. J gave up 2 bases and V 7 bases, and 8 bases lay outside the gene matches. There are 13 residues in the CDR3. Written as DNA, the CDR3 is TGCAGCGGAAGCGGGACTGATGCCTACGAGCAGTACTTC. Its protein is CSGSGTDAYEQYF.